The 23 T cell receptor beta chains below were found in one sample sequenced in a study of T cell responses to AZD1222 COVID-19 vaccine. Sequencing used immunoSEQ multiplex PCR; TCRdb keeps in-frame clones, though not all of them. The sample consists of roughly 100,000 clones, 91% of them appearing once. The sample here was peripheral blood, taken on day 0 of AZD1222 vaccination. These receptor sequences come from an adult in good health.

The genes are TRBV7-8 and TRBJ2-2; no reliable D call. Trimming stripped 2 bases from V and 7 bases from J, with 5 bases between. The CDR3 has 12 amino acids. Germline-derived CDR1 and CDR2 are SGHVS and FQNEAQ. The DNA for the CDR3 is TGTGCCAGCAGCTTAAAGATCGGGGAGCTGTTTTTT. This gives the protein CASSLKIGELFF. Combining the CDR3 with reference TRBV7-8 and TRBJ2-2 gives the whole variable domain GAGVSQSPRYKVAKRGQDVALRCDPISGHVSLFWYQQALGQGPEFLTYFQNEAQLDKSGLPSDRFFAERPEGSVSTLKIQRTQQEDSAVYLCASSLKIGELFFGEGSRLTVL.

V and J are TRBV2 and TRBJ2-2; 7 nucleotides match TRBD2. The CDR3 is made up of 17 amino acids. The trim removed 3 bases at V and 6 bases at J, leaving 13 bases unmatched. Germline V CDR1 and CDR2: SNHLY, FYNNEI. CDR3 residues: CASSDEWGGSAAGELFF. In nucleotides, the CDR3 is TGTGCCAGCAGTGACGAATGGGGCGGGAGTGCGGCCGGGGAGCTGTTTTTT.

The chain carries TRBV30 and TRBJ1-3; tentative D call: TRBD1 (5 bases). Trimming shortened V by 0 bases and J by 2 bases, and 8 bases separated the two germline ends. CDR3 length equals 14 residues. Per germline, CDR1 GTSNPN and CDR2 SVGIG (reference sequence). The CDR3 region has the DNA TGTGCCTGGAGTGTACGGGGGACTGGAAACACCATATATTTT. Encoded protein: CAWSVRGTGNTIYF. The variable domain in full, completed from reference TRBV30 and TRBJ1-3, reads SQTIHQWPATLVQPVGSPLSLECTVEGTSNPNLYWYRQAAGRGLQLLFYSVGIGQISSEVPQNLSASRPQDRQFILSSKKLLLSDSGFYLCAWSVRGTGNTIYFGEGSWLTVV.

The chain is built from TRBV25-1 and TRBJ1-2; D perhaps matches TRBD1 (6 bases). CDR3 length: 13 residues. V was clipped by 3 bases and J by 6 bases, with 11 bases between them. Germline CDR1 and CDR2: MGHDK and SYGVNS. CDR3 residues: CASSDQGTDGYTF. The CDR3 region has the DNA TGTGCCAGCAGTGATCAGGGGACCGATGGCTACACCTTC.

The rearrangement joins TRBV6-6 to TRBJ2-7; D possibly corresponds to TRBD1 (6 bases). V lost 2 bases to trimming and J lost 5 bases, with 13 bases between them. CDR1 MNHNY and CDR2 SVGAGI come from the germline V gene (reference sequence). This CDR3 is 14 amino acids long. CDR3 sequence (DNA): TGTGCCAGCAGTTACCCCGGCAGGGGCAACGAGCAGTACTTC. Protein sequence: CASSYPGRGNEQYF.

This chain connects TRBV7-8 to TRBJ2-7; D is perhaps TRBD1 (7 bases). The CDR3 runs 14 residues. V lost 5 bases and J 1 base, leaving 12 bases between the germline ends. Germline CDR1 reads SGHVS; CDR2 reads FQNEAQ. This CDR3 reads CASSQGGSSYEQYF. CDR3 DNA: TGTGCCAGCAGCCAGGGGGGCAGTTCCTACGAGCAGTACTTC.

The gene calls are TRBV4-1 and TRBJ2-5; the D is unclear. The germline CDR1 and CDR2 sequences are MGHRA and YSYEKL. With 0 bases removed from V and 5 bases from J, the gap between germline ends came to 10 bases. This CDR3 has 14 residues. CDR3 loop: CASSQEELLETQYF. The CDR3 nucleotides are TGCGCCAGCAGCCAAGAAGAATTACTTGAGACCCAGTACTTC.

The V call is TRBV5-1, the J call TRBJ2-7; 8 positions match TRBD1. This CDR3 has 15 residues. V trimming: 4 bases; J trimming: 4 bases; junction bases outside the gene matches: 10. Per germline, CDR1 SGHRS and CDR2 YFSETQ. CDR3: CASSKNSGQEYEQYF. CDR3 DNA: TGCGCCAGCAGCAAGAACTCGGGACAGGAGTACGAGCAGTACTTC.

CDR3 residues: CASPPTGRKHQPQHF. The CDR3 DNA reads TGTGCCAGCCCACCGACAGGGAGGAAGCATCAGCCCCAGCATTTT. This chain links TRBV27 with TRBJ1-5; TRBD1 aligns across 7 bases. This CDR3 region has 15 residues. Trimming at V came to 8 bases and at J to 5 bases, leaving 12 bases not matched to a gene. The V gene's germline CDR1 is MNHEY and CDR2 SMNVEV (reference sequence).

This clone was recorded once. V usage is TRBV12-3 or TRBV12-4 and J usage is TRBJ1-1; D is uncertain. CDR3 length: 13 residues. V lost 2 bases and J 4 bases, leaving 8 bases between the germline ends. The CDR3 DNA is TGTGCCAGCAGTTTAACATGGGGCACTGAAGCTTTCTTT. Amino acids: CASSLTWGTEAFF.

The genes are TRBV4-1 and TRBJ2-1; 16 bases align to TRBD2. V was pared by 2 bases and J by 7 bases, with 11 bases of the junction left unmatched. This CDR3 has 19 amino acids. CDR1 and CDR2 from the germline V gene are MGHRA and YSYEKL. The CDR3 DNA sequence: TGCGCCAGCAGCCAAACCCCAGACAGGGGACTAGCGGGAGGGAATGAGCAGTTCTTC. As protein: CASSQTPDRGLAGGNEQFF.

This chain uses TRBV6-5 with TRBJ1-1; no clear D. Germline V lookup: CDR1 MNHEY, CDR2 SVGAGI. The CDR3 is 16 amino acids. V dropped 0 bases and J dropped 4 bases, with 15 bases sitting between them. The CDR3 DNA is TGTGCCAGCAGTTACTCGGGTGCCAGTCGGGGCACTGAAGCTTTCTTT. Its protein product is CASSYSGASRGTEAFF.

The rearrangement uses TRBV30 and TRBJ1-1; 9 nucleotides agree with TRBD1. Germline CDR1 GTSNPN, CDR2 SVGIG (reference sequence). There are 14 residues in the CDR3. V trimming: 1 base; J trimming: 2 bases; junction bases outside the gene matches: 2. The CDR3 DNA is TGTGCCTGGAGTGGTACAGGGGGCAACACTGAAGCTTTCTTT. Amino acids: CAWSGTGGNTEAFF.

The rearrangement joins TRBV9 to TRBJ2-3; 7 positions match TRBD2. Germline CDR1 SGDLS, CDR2 YYNGEE. This CDR3 region has 15 residues. Trimming took 4 bases from V and 0 from J; bases not matched to a gene: 5. The CDR3 here is CASSLLAVSTDTQYF. The CDR3 DNA reads as TGTGCCAGCAGCCTGCTAGCGGTGAGCACAGATACGCAGTATTTT.

This clone was observed once. The V and J genes are TRBV28 and TRBJ2-7; 7 bases are a match to TRBD2. Germline CDR1 is MDHEN and CDR2 is SYDVKM. The CDR3 runs to 16 residues. Trimming removed 3 bases from V and 2 bases from J; junction bases left unmatched: 10. The CDR3 loop reads CASSLIWGGSPYEQYF. The CDR3 DNA reads TGTGCCAGCAGTTTGATCTGGGGGGGGTCCCCCTACGAGCAGTACTTC.

This chain uses TRBV18 with TRBJ1-2; a weak D match, TRBD1 (6 bases). This CDR3 comprises 13 residues. The ends were cut back, 6 bases at V and 2 bases at J, with 10 bases in the middle. Germline V lookup: CDR1 KGHSH, CDR2 LQKENI. The CDR3 nucleotides are TGTGCCAGCTCGCTTGGACAGAACTATGGCTACACCTTC. It translates to CASSLGQNYGYTF.

This chain links TRBV3-1 (or the pseudogene TRBV3-2) with TRBJ1-1; D perhaps matches TRBD1 (5 bases). Per germline, CDR1 LGHDT and CDR2 YNNKEL (reference sequence). The CDR3 length is 13 residues. Deletions cut 6 bases from V and 11 bases from J, with 19 bases between. In DNA, the CDR3 is TGTGCCAGCAGTCAGGGAGTAGGGACCGGCGCTTTCTTT. Amino acids: CASSQGVGTGAFF.

This clone came up once. The chain carries TRBV2 and TRBJ2-1; possibly TRBD1 for D (6 bases). This CDR3 spans 14 amino acids. The germline V and J ends were trimmed by 5 bases and 3 bases, with 11 bases remaining between them. In germline, CDR1 is SNHLY, CDR2 FYNNEI. CDR3 region: CASSKEQGYNEQFF. The CDR3 nucleotides read TGTGCCAGCAGTAAGGAACAGGGCTACAATGAGCAGTTCTTC.

The gene calls are TRBV4-1 and TRBJ1-1, with TRBD1 matching over 9 bases. CDR3 size: 18 residues. Germline lookup yields CDR1 MGHRA and CDR2 YSYEKL. The ends lost 3 bases at V and 0 bases at J; junction bases unmatched: 11. The CDR3 here is CASSHQPGQGGMNTEAFF. The CDR3 bases are TGCGCCAGCAGCCACCAACCGGGACAGGGAGGCATGAACACTGAAGCTTTCTTT.

V usage is TRBV27 and J usage is TRBJ1-5, with 9 positions matching TRBD1. The CDR3 consists of 15 residues. With V trimmed by 6 bases and J by 1 base, 4 bases remained unmatched. Looked up from germline, CDR1 is MNHEY and CDR2 is SMNVEV (reference sequence). CDR3 nucleotide sequence: TGTGCCAGCAGGAGAGGGACAGGGAGCAATCAGCCCCAGCATTTT. It translates to CASRRGTGSNQPQHF.

The count of this clone is one. The chain has TRBV19 and TRBJ1-5; D is uncertain. The germline CDR1 and CDR2 sequences are LNHDA and SQIVND (reference sequence). The CDR3 loop spans 13 amino acids. Trimming took off 6 bases at V and 0 bases at J, with 6 bases between the two ends. The CDR3 DNA reads as TGTGCCAGTAGACAGTTTAGCAATCAGCCCCAGCATTTT. Its translation is CASRQFSNQPQHF.

The V gene is TRBV19, the J gene TRBJ2-3, with TRBD2 identical over 11 bases. V lost 0 bases and J lost 2; bases outside the gene matches: 7. The CDR3 loop spans 18 amino acids. Germline-derived CDR1 and CDR2 are LNHDA and SQIVND (reference sequence). CDR3 region: CASSIDHLGLADTDTQYF. CDR3 bases: TGTGCCAGTAGTATAGATCACCTGGGACTAGCGGACACAGATACGCAGTATTTT.

The chain employs TRBV6-2 or TRBV6-3 and TRBJ2-5; no clear D. The V end lost 0 bases, the J end lost 10 bases, and 18 bases lay between the germline ends. Germline V CDR1 and CDR2: MNHEY, SVGEGT. The CDR3 contains 15 residues. CDR3 nucleotide sequence: TGTGCCAGCAGTTACTCGAATTATGGCGCCCCGAGCCAGTACTTC. This gives the protein CASSYSNYGAPSQYF.